This TCR beta chain was identified in a study of blood T cell repertoires in COVID-19. On the study more broadly: The United States, Italy and Spain were the sources of the acute and convalescent COVID-19 samples.

As originally analysed: Reference gene primer amplification gave estimated nucleated cell counts. Only in-frame clones appear in the TCRdb table, and some are missing; sequencing was by immunoSEQ multiplex PCR. That table supplies the V and J calls and clone size; D and trimming were determined from the DNA. The sample has more than 150,000 clones, 81% seen once. The CDR3 has 14 residues. Losses at the gene ends were 8 bases for V and 3 bases for J; bases not matched to a gene: 5. CDR1 and CDR2 from the germline V gene are KGHSH and LQKENI. While infection was still active, Seattle patients were enrolled and then followed longitudinally.

Material for sequencing was peripheral blood. The chain has TRBV18 and TRBJ2-2; 8 bases fit TRBD2. This clonotype originated in a woman of 80 years or more with COVID-19, enrolled during active disease. The chain's CDR3 is CASGSGVDTGELFF. The CDR3 DNA follows: TGTGCCAGCGGTAGCGGGGTGGACACCGGGGAGCTGTTTTTT.